The 25 T cell receptor beta chains given below trace back to one sample, sequenced in a study of blood T cell repertoires in COVID-19. Assay used: immunoSEQ multiplex PCR; TCRdb lists only in-frame clones, some missing. The repertoire holds about 98,000 clones, 75% to 85% seen once, with around a quarter in the top ten. The sample comprised peripheral blood. These receptors were obtained from a man between 65 and 85 years old with acute or convalescent COVID-19.

V and J are TRBV18 and TRBJ1-5; D is ambiguous. Looked up from germline, CDR1 is KGHSH and CDR2 is LQKENI. The V end was cut by 1 base, the J end by 9 bases, with 10 bases between. The CDR3 has 13 amino acids. CDR3 bases: TGTGCCAGCTCACCACGGAGGGATCGGCCCCAGCATTTT. It yields the protein CASSPRRDRPQHF.

CDR3 loop: CASSLPSLEQYF. The CDR3 DNA reads TGTGCCAGCAGCCTACCCTCCCTCGAGCAGTACTTC. The genes are TRBV5-6 and TRBJ2-7; D ambiguous. CDR1 is SGHDT, CDR2 YYEEEE, per germline. This CDR3 has 12 residues. Trimming shortened V by 4 bases and J by 6 bases, and 11 bases separated the two germline ends.

The V and J genes are TRBV5-1 and TRBJ2-7; 14 nucleotides match TRBD2. The CDR3 covers 16 residues. The J segment lost 7 bases and the V segment lost 3 bases, leaving 9 bases of the junction unmatched. Per germline, CDR1 SGHRS and CDR2 YFSETQ. The CDR3 loop reads CASSSSGTSGSGEQYF. CDR3 coding DNA: TGCGCCAGCAGCTCTTCCGGGACTAGCGGGAGTGGTGAGCAGTACTTC.

The chain joins TRBV6-5 to TRBJ1-5; D possibly corresponds to TRBD1 (5 bases). Trimming removed 7 bases at V and 5 bases at J, with 18 bases between. Germline assignment: CDR1 MNHEY and CDR2 SVGAGI. This CDR3 has 15 residues. The CDR3 region has the DNA TGTGCCAGCATGGAGACAGCTAACTCATATCAGCCCCAGCATTTT. This codes for CASMETANSYQPQHF.

In its sample, this clone was seen a few times. This chain uses TRBV7-9 with TRBJ2-1, with TRBD1 as a possible D gene (5 bases). V was pared by 1 base and J by 6 bases, with 10 bases between. In germline, CDR1 is SEHNR, CDR2 FQNEAQ (reference sequence). The CDR3 covers 14 residues. Here the CDR3 DNA reads TGTGCCAGCAGCTTAGGGTCCCAGGGCAATGAGCAGTTCTTC. As protein: CASSLGSQGNEQFF.

The J gene is TRBJ2-3, the V gene TRBV27; D is possibly TRBD1 (5 bases). The V end was cut by 3 bases, the J end by 6 bases, with 13 bases between. Germline V gives CDR1 MNHEY, CDR2 SMNVEV (reference sequence). This CDR3 is built from 14 residues. CDR3 in DNA: TGTGCCAGCAGTTTTTACGGACCAGGGGATACGCAGTATTTT. This codes for CASSFYGPGDTQYF.

The count of this clone is one. The chain carries TRBV5-1 and TRBJ2-6; 8 nucleotides line up with TRBD1. Per the germline V gene, CDR1 is SGHRS and CDR2 is YFSETQ. The junction had 17 bases not matched to a gene; V was cut back by 3 bases and J by 0 bases. The CDR3 sequence is 21 residues long. CDR3 in amino acids: CASSSWDLLTGAYSGANVLTF. CDR3 sequence (DNA): TGCGCCAGCAGCTCTTGGGACCTGCTGACAGGGGCTTACTCTGGGGCCAACGTCCTGACTTTC. The full variable domain, completed using reference TRBV5-1 and TRBJ2-6, is KAGVTQTPRYLIKTRGQQVTLSCSPISGHRSVSWYQQTPGQGLQFLFEYFSETQRNKGNFPGRFSGRQFSNSRSEMNVSTLELGDSALYLCASSSWDLLTGAYSGANVLTFGAGSRLTVL.

The CDR3 spells CASSWGQGTDTQYF. In DNA, the CDR3 is TGTGCCAGCAGTTGGGGACAGGGAACAGATACGCAGTATTTT. J is TRBJ2-3 and V is TRBV27, with TRBD1 identical over 9 bases. The junction had 2 bases not matched to a gene; V was cut back by 4 bases and J by 3 bases. The CDR3 runs 14 residues. Germline CDR1 and CDR2: MNHEY and SMNVEV (reference sequence).

V and J are TRBV15 and TRBJ2-5; D call uncertain. Trimming shortened V by 0 bases and J by 1 base, and 9 bases separated the two germline ends. Germline loops: CDR1 LNHNV, CDR2 YYDKDF (reference sequence). This CDR3 is built from 15 residues. The CDR3 sequence: CATSRDAGFQETQYF. CDR3 DNA: TGTGCCACCAGCAGAGATGCAGGATTCCAAGAGACCCAGTACTTC.

CDR3 in amino acids: CASRGWALEYF. The CDR3 nucleotides are TGTGCCAGCAGGGGTTGGGCCCTCGAGTACTTC. This sequence joins TRBV6-5 and TRBJ2-7; D gene ambiguous. Germline V gene sequence: CDR1 MNHEY, CDR2 SVGAGI. Trimming stripped 6 bases from V and 11 bases from J, with 14 bases between. The CDR3 sequence is 11 residues long.

The chain recombines TRBV15 with TRBJ2-7; 7 bases are shared with TRBD1. Germline lookup yields CDR1 LNHNV and CDR2 YYDKDF (reference sequence). V dropped 0 bases and J dropped 5; count of bases not matched to a gene: 10. This CDR3 comprises 16 residues. The CDR3 region is CATSRDYEGASDEQYF. The CDR3 bases are TGTGCCACCAGCAGAGATTACGAGGGGGCGTCCGACGAGCAGTACTTC. Together with reference TRBV15 and TRBJ2-7, the CDR3 gives the full variable domain: DAMVIQNPRYQVTQFGKPVTLSCSQTLNHNVMYWYQQKSSQAPKLLFHYYDKDFNNEADTPDNFQSRRPNTSFCFLDIRSPGLGDTAMYLCATSRDYEGASDEQYFGPGTRLTVT.

This chain uses TRBV19 with TRBJ2-3; 9 positions agree with TRBD1. The CDR3 has 14 amino acids. CDR1 and CDR2 (germline): LNHDA, SQIVND (reference sequence). The ends lost 7 bases at V and 5 bases at J; junction bases unmatched: 7. This CDR3 reads CASTRTGEGDTQYF. CDR3 coding DNA: TGTGCCAGTACCCGGACAGGGGAGGGAGATACGCAGTATTTT. Looking up the rest from reference TRBV19 and TRBJ2-3 gives the full variable domain: DGGITQSPKYLFRKEGQNVTLSCEQNLNHDAMYWYRQDPGQGLRLIYYSQIVNDFQKGDIAEGYSVSREKKESFPLTVTSAQKNPTAFYLCASTRTGEGDTQYFGPGTRLTVL.

The table lists this clone with a few counts. The CDR3 is CASSLSGASTDTQYF. The CDR3 bases are TGTGCCAGCAGCTTGAGCGGGGCTAGCACAGATACGCAGTATTTT. The rearrangement uses TRBV28 and TRBJ2-3, with 7 bases identical to TRBD2. Germline CDR1 is MDHEN and CDR2 is SYDVKM. The CDR3 consists of 15 residues. V was pared by 6 bases and J by 0 bases, with 6 bases of the junction left unmatched.

Notes on this clone: Other DNA sequences in the sample encode the same CDR3. V and J are TRBV18 and TRBJ2-5, with D maybe TRBD2 (7 bases). The CDR3 consists of 14 residues. V gave up 0 bases and J gave up 5 bases, with 10 bases separating them. Germline V gene sequence: CDR1 KGHSH, CDR2 LQKENI. DNA for the CDR3: TGTGCCAGCTCACCACCGGGGGGGGGCGAGACCCAGTACTTC. This translates into CASSPPGGGETQYF.

There are a few counts of this clone. V and J are TRBV21-1 and TRBJ1-5; the table names TRBD1, a call not compared with the DNA. TRBV21-1 is described as a pseudogene. The length of the CDR3 is 18 residues. The CDR3 region has the DNA TGTGCCAGCAGCAAAGCTGGCAGGGCCTTTAGGGGCAATCAGCCCCAGCATTTT. Encoded protein: CASSKAGRAFRGNQPQHF.

The chain links TRBV7-2 to TRBJ1-5; D gene uncertain. This CDR3 comprises 13 residues. Germline assignment: CDR1 SGHTA and CDR2 FQGNSA. Deletions cut 1 base from V and 5 bases from J, with 6 bases between. The CDR3 region has the DNA TGTGCCAGCAGCTTAGGGTTAGATCAGCCCCAGCATTTT. Translation: CASSLGLDQPQHF.

CDR3 residues: CASSVEVQGGSEAFF. CDR3 coding DNA: TGTGCCAGCAGCGTCGAGGTTCAGGGCGGTTCTGAAGCTTTCTTT. J is TRBJ1-1 and V is TRBV9, with D possibly matching TRBD1 (5 bases). Germline loops: CDR1 SGDLS, CDR2 YYNGEE. The CDR3 spans 15 residues. V was trimmed by 2 bases and J by 6 bases, leaving 17 bases between them.

The chain joins TRBV29-1 to TRBJ1-3; D perhaps matches TRBD1 (5 bases). The CDR3 has 14 amino acids. Trimming shortened V by 0 bases and J by 9 bases, and 15 bases separated the two germline ends. The germline V gene has CDR1 SQVTM and CDR2 ANQGSEA. CDR3 nucleotides: TGCAGCGTTGAAGAAAGGGGCAGGTTCGGCACCATATATTTT. As protein: CSVEERGRFGTIYF.

In its sample, this clone was seen once. The chain couples TRBV5-1 to TRBJ2-3; 9 positions agree with TRBD2. The trim removed 4 bases at V and 3 bases at J, leaving 15 bases unmatched. CDR3 size: 18 residues. The germline V gene has CDR1 SGHRS and CDR2 YFSETQ. The CDR3 coding sequence is TGCGCCAGCAGCCTCTATTTTCGTAGCGGGAGTGGGACAGATACGCAGTATTTT. Its translation: CASSLYFRSGSGTDTQYF.

DNA for the CDR3: TGTGCCAGCAGAACGGAGGGCCCAGGCACAGATACGCAGTATTTT. As protein: CASRTEGPGTDTQYF. The chain employs TRBV6-5 and TRBJ2-3, with D perhaps TRBD2 (6 bases). Per germline, CDR1 MNHEY and CDR2 SVGAGI. The CDR3 totals 15 residues. Trimming removed 6 bases from V and 1 base from J, with 14 bases in between.

The rearrangement uses TRBV23-1 and TRBJ1-4; 12 positions match TRBD1. TRBV23-1 is labeled an ORF, and its function is uncertain. J gave up 4 bases and V 2 bases, and 14 bases lay outside the gene matches. This CDR3 spans 20 amino acids. The CDR3 spells CASSQHRRDRGREDNEKLFF. Written as DNA, the CDR3 is TGCGCCAGCAGTCAACATCGGAGGGACAGGGGGCGCGAGGATAATGAAAAACTGTTTTTT.

V gene TRBV6-2 or TRBV6-3 combines with J gene TRBJ2-3; D gene uncertain. The CDR3 extends over 16 amino acids. CDR1 and CDR2 from the germline V gene are MNHEY and SVGEGT. V lost 5 bases and J 3 bases, leaving 18 bases between the germline ends. CDR3 nucleotides: TGTGCCAGCAGTGCCCCGTTCAGCGAGACTACAGATACGCAGTATTTT. Protein product: CASSAPFSETTDTQYF.

The V call is TRBV29-1, the J call TRBJ2-7; no firm D call. Trimming cost V 6 bases and J 0 bases, with 9 bases left between them. The CDR3 totals 12 residues. CDR1 is SQVTM, CDR2 ANQGSEA, per germline. The CDR3 DNA follows: TGCAGCGTCCGCACGAGCTCCTACGAGCAGTACTTC. Translating it yields CSVRTSSYEQYF.

CDR3: CASRQGAADTQYF. CDR3 DNA sequence: TGCGCCAGCAGACAGGGGGCGGCAGATACGCAGTATTTT. The chain recombines TRBV5-1 with TRBJ2-3; 9 positions match TRBD1. CDR3 size: 13 residues. Germline CDR1 reads SGHRS; CDR2 reads YFSETQ. Trimming cost V 5 bases and J 4 bases; bases outside gene matches: 2.

CDR3: CSVFGGHTEAFF. As DNA, the CDR3 is TGCAGCGTTTTCGGGGGGCACACTGAAGCTTTCTTT. The V gene is TRBV29-1, the J gene TRBJ1-1; a possible D gene is TRBD1 (6 bases). The germline V and J ends were trimmed by 5 bases and 3 bases, with 10 bases remaining between them. CDR3 length equals 12 residues. Germline assignment: CDR1 SQVTM and CDR2 ANQGSEA.